Included here is one T cell receptor beta chain sequence, with context. The repertoire was sequenced with immunoSEQ multiplex PCR; TCRdb's copy has only in-frame clones and lacks some. The table records around 200,000 clones, just under 95% of them present only once. The data stem from a study of control samples from healthy donors and cancer patients. The length of the CDR3 is 17 residues. Losses at the gene ends were 0 bases for V and 4 bases for J; bases not matched to a gene: 10. V gene TRBV23-1 combines with J gene TRBJ2-7, with TRBD1 matching 9 bases. TRBV23-1 is sorted into the ORF group, with uncertain function. The sequence was collected from a man aged 50 to 59 in good health. The sequencing input was blood. The CDR3 loop is CASSQSGQGWQGYEQYV. As DNA, the CDR3 is TGCGCCAGCAGTCAATCGGGACAGGGATGGCAGGGATACGAGCAGTACGTC.